This is a list of T cell receptor beta chains from one sample in a study of brain T cells in children with intractable seizures. Only in-frame clones appear in the TCRdb table, and some are missing; sequencing was by immunoSEQ multiplex PCR. The data hold 70,000 to 85,000 clones, with around 90% observed a single time. Sequencing was performed on peripheral blood, taken at surgery. These receptors were obtained from a girl aged 2 to 9 with Rasmussen encephalitis and intractable seizures. The CDR3 runs from the conserved cysteine through the conserved F or W. Fields, in order: V gene, D gene, J gene, CDR3 DNA, CDR3 protein. D genes are given only for firm matches.

V: TRBV10-2; D: -; J: TRBJ1-4; DNA: TGCGCCAGCAGTGACGACAGTACTATGAAGGAACTGTTTTTT; CDR3: CASSDDSTMKELFF
V: TRBV11-2; D: TRBD1; J: TRBJ2-1; DNA: TGTGCCAGCAGCTTAGTTCCGGACAGGCTCTACAATGAGCAGTTCTTC; CDR3: CASSLVPDRLYNEQFF
V: TRBV30; D: -; J: TRBJ1-2; DNA: TGTGCCTGGAGACCCAGATGGGAGATCCCTCGAGGCTACACCTTC; CDR3: CAWRPRWEIPRGYTF
V: TRBV11-2; D: TRBD1; J: TRBJ2-7; DNA: TGTGCCAGCAGCACCGGGACAGGGACCTACGAGCAGTACTTC; CDR3: CASSTGTGTYEQYF
V: TRBV15; D: -; J: TRBJ2-5; DNA: TGTGCCACCAGCAAATCACTAGAGGAGACCCAGTACTTC; CDR3: CATSKSLEETQYF
V: TRBV6-5; D: TRBD1; J: TRBJ1-1; DNA: TGTGCCAGCAGTTACCAACCGGGACAGGGTAGTGAAGCTTTCTTT; CDR3: CASSYQPGQGSEAFF
V: TRBV2; D: TRBD1; J: TRBJ1-2; DNA: TGTGCCAGCAGGGTTACCGGGACAGCCTATGGCTACACCTTC; CDR3: CASRVTGTAYGYTF
V: TRBV7-6; D: TRBD2; J: TRBJ2-5; DNA: TGTGCCAGCAGCTTAATGCCGGGTGCGACTAGCGGGAGAGGTGAGACCCAGTACTTC; CDR3: CASSLMPGATSGRGETQYF
V: TRBV9; D: -; J: TRBJ2-3; DNA: TGTGCCAGCAGCGTAGGGGGTAATCCGGATACGCAGTATTTT; CDR3: CASSVGGNPDTQYF
V: TRBV9; D: -; J: TRBJ1-2; DNA: TGTGCCAGCACCTCCTCCTTGGCATCGGGTGGCTACACCTTC; CDR3: CASTSSLASGGYTF